A single sample is the source of the 21 T cell receptor beta chains below, sequenced in a study of post-analysis software for immune sequencing data. Regarding the study as a whole: Higher frequency in patients than in controls was seen for five TRBV segments, with TRBV5-6, TRBV5-1 and TRBV20-1 among them.

Included in the TCR beta cDNA libraries were unique molecular identifiers. TCRdb reprocessed the PCR reads via MiXCR and lists one record per CDR3 protein. The sample has 700,000 to 900,000 distinct CDR3 sequences, 35% to 55% seen once; the top ten hold roughly 4.9%. Their antigens remain unidentified. Sequencing was performed on blood. These receptors all come from a girl aged 10-17 years with multiple sclerosis.

This clonotype was seen only a few times. This sequence joins TRBV27 and TRBJ1-4; D unresolved. CDR1 MNHEY and CDR2 SMNVEV come from the germline V gene (reference sequence). The CDR3 covers 13 residues. The germline V and J ends were trimmed by 6 bases and 3 bases, with 8 bases remaining between them. For the CDR3, the DNA is TGTGCCAGCAGCCCCCTGGCTAATGAAAAACTGTTTTTT. Translated: CASSPLANEKLFF.

This clonotype has only a few counts. The chain links TRBV29-1 to TRBJ2-1, with 13 bases matching TRBD2. V trimming: 6 bases; J trimming: 7 bases; junction bases outside the gene matches: 3. Per germline, CDR1 SQVTM and CDR2 ANQGSEA. The CDR3 runs 13 residues. CDR3 in DNA: TGCAGCGTGGAACTAGCGGGAGGGAATGAGCAGTTCTTC. Its translation is CSVELAGGNEQFF.

The CDR3 nucleotides are TGTGCCAGCAGCTTCGATTACAGCCAGCCTAACTATGGCTACACCTTC. Amino acids: CASSFDYSQPNYGYTF. The V and J genes are TRBV7-9 and TRBJ1-2; D gene unclear. The CDR3 length is 16 residues. Germline V gives CDR1 SEHNR, CDR2 FQNEAQ (reference sequence). V lost 3 bases, J lost 0 bases, and 14 bases lay in between.

This clonotype turned up a few times. Relative to the germline gene, one junction end is altered; a read error may explain this. The V gene is TRBV19, the J gene TRBJ2-6; TRBD1 is a possible D gene (5 bases). Germline lookup yields CDR1 LNHDA and CDR2 SQIVND (reference sequence). The CDR3 sequence is 18 residues long. The CDR3 loop is CASTGGRAQLSGANVPTF. CDR3 DNA: TGTGCCAGTACAGGTGGCAGGGCCCAACTCTCTGGGGCCAACGTCCCGACTTTC.

This clonotype turned up a few times. The chain combines TRBV12-3 or TRBV12-4 with TRBJ2-5; no firm D call. The DNA end lines up better with TRBJ2-7; the J call may be wrong. The CDR3 runs 13 residues. The CDR3 spells CASSLGLWDEQYF. CDR3 nucleotides: TGTGCCAGCAGTTTAGGGCTTTGGGACGAGCAGTACTTC.

The V call is TRBV6-1, the J call TRBJ2-1; no clear D. The CDR3 has 14 amino acids. Trimming took off 5 bases at V and 5 bases at J, with 13 bases between the two ends. Germline loops: CDR1 MNHNS, CDR2 SASEGT. The CDR3 region is CASSLAFRNNEQFF. DNA of the CDR3: TGTGCCAGCAGTTTAGCCTTTCGGAACAATGAGCAGTTCTTC.

This clonotype was seen only a few times. V usage is TRBV10-3 and J usage is TRBJ2-1, with a tentative D call TRBD2 (6 bases). V was trimmed by 8 bases and J by 7 bases, leaving 18 bases between them. CDR1 and CDR2 from the germline V gene are ENHRY and SYGVKD. The CDR3 contains 14 residues. The CDR3 loop is CAIAWTNSRNEQFF. CDR3 DNA: TGTGCCATCGCGTGGACTAACTCTCGTAATGAGCAGTTCTTC.

This clonotype was seen only a few times. This chain connects TRBV20-1 to TRBJ2-1; TRBD1 agrees at 10 bases. There are 14 residues in the CDR3. Unmatched junction bases numbered 3, after V lost 3 bases and J lost 4 bases. Germline-derived CDR1 and CDR2 are DFQATT and SNEGSKA (reference sequence). The CDR3 bases are TGCAGTGCTAGGCTGGGACAGGGGTACAATGAGCAGTTCTTC. Amino acids: CSARLGQGYNEQFF.

This chain connects TRBV4-1 to TRBJ2-7, with 8 positions matching TRBD2. CDR1 is MGHRA, CDR2 YSYEKL, per germline. With V trimmed by 0 bases and J by 0 bases, 7 bases remained unmatched. The CDR3 contains 17 residues. This CDR3 is CASSQDGIAGSSYEQYF. In nucleotides, the CDR3 is TGCGCCAGCAGCCAAGACGGAATAGCGGGGAGCTCCTACGAGCAGTACTTC.

In the case of this clonotype: One junction end disagrees with the germline gene, perhaps due to a read error. The chain couples TRBV3-1 to TRBJ1-2; D is unclear. The CDR3 spans 12 residues. CDR1 and CDR2 from the germline V gene are LGHDT and YNNKEL (reference sequence). CDR3 DNA sequence: TGTGCCAGCAGCCAAGGTATCTATGACTACACCTTC. It translates to CASSQGIYDYTF. The full variable domain, rest sourced from reference TRBV3-1 and TRBJ1-2, is DTAVSQTPKYLVTQMGNDKSIKCEQNLGHDTMYWYKQDSKKFLKIMFSYNNKELIINETVPNRFSPKSPDKAHLNLHINSLELGDSAVYFCASSQGIYDYTFGSGTRLTVV.

The chain employs TRBV19 and TRBJ1-2; D is unresolved. V lost 8 bases and J 4 bases, leaving 14 bases between the germline ends. The CDR3 length is 13 residues. In germline, CDR1 is LNHDA, CDR2 SQIVND (reference sequence). CDR3 in amino acids: CASRGGRFYGYTF. DNA for the CDR3: TGTGCCAGTCGGGGAGGGCGGTTCTATGGCTACACCTTC.

As DNA, the CDR3 is TGTGCCAGCAGCCAGGGTACCGGGACTAGCGGGAGCTCCTACAATGAGCAGTTCTTC. It translates to CASSQGTGTSGSSYNEQFF. The chain joins TRBV4-2 to TRBJ2-1; TRBD2 aligns across 14 bases. The length of the CDR3 is 19 residues. V trimming: 3 bases; J trimming: 0 bases; junction bases outside the gene matches: 7. Germline V lookup: CDR1 LGHNA, CDR2 YNFKEQ.

The J gene is TRBJ2-7, the V gene TRBV7-8; D gene ambiguous. Germline CDR1 is SGHVS and CDR2 is FQNEAQ. This CDR3 has 14 residues. The ends were cut back, 1 base at V and 2 bases at J, with 9 bases in the middle. CDR3 region: CASSLDGETYEQYF. As DNA, the CDR3 is TGTGCCAGCAGCTTAGACGGAGAAACCTACGAGCAGTACTTC.

This clonotype was observed a handful of times. The chain links TRBV27 to TRBJ2-1, with D tentatively TRBD2 (7 bases). The CDR3 contains 14 residues. V lost 3 bases to trimming and J lost 5 bases, with 11 bases between them. Germline V CDR1 and CDR2: MNHEY, SMNVEV (reference sequence). The CDR3 here is CASSFGGQNNEQFF. In nucleotides, the CDR3 is TGTGCCAGCAGTTTCGGGGGGCAAAACAATGAGCAGTTCTTC.

The chain recombines TRBV7-3 with TRBJ2-1; D possibly matches TRBD1 or TRBD2 (5 bases each). Germline V gene lookup returns CDR1 SGHTA and CDR2 FQGTGA. V was trimmed by 4 bases and J by 7 bases, leaving 17 bases between them. This CDR3 is 15 amino acids long. In DNA form, the CDR3 reads TGTGCCAGCAGCTGGGGGATAGGTAGTGGGAATGAGCAGTTCTTC. It specifies CASSWGIGSGNEQFF.

This clonotype turned up a few times. The CDR3 nucleotides are TGTGCCAGCAATCTAGCGGGATTCTCTCATGAGCAGTTCTTC. Amino acid sequence: CASNLAGFSHEQFF. The V gene is TRBV12-3 or TRBV12-4, the J gene TRBJ2-1; 9 bases align to TRBD2. Trimming took 7 bases from V and 8 from J; bases not matched to a gene: 9. This CDR3 has 14 residues.

The V gene is TRBV3-1, the J gene TRBJ2-1, with 9 bases that match TRBD2. Germline V lookup: CDR1 LGHDT, CDR2 YNNKEL (reference sequence). The V and J ends lost 3 bases and 1 base, in that order; junction bases with no gene match: 4. The CDR3 runs 16 residues. The CDR3 loop reads CASSHNSGSSYNEQFF. The CDR3, as DNA: TGTGCCAGCAGCCATAATAGCGGGAGTTCCTACAATGAGCAGTTCTTC.

The V gene is TRBV12-3 or TRBV12-4, the J gene TRBJ2-7; TRBD1 aligns across 8 bases. The CDR3 covers 15 residues. With 5 bases clipped from V and 2 bases from J, the junction kept 8 bases outside the gene matches. The CDR3 loop reads CASSRQGFGAYEQYF. CDR3 in DNA: TGTGCCAGCAGTCGACAGGGGTTCGGGGCCTACGAGCAGTACTTC.

This clonotype was recorded a few times. This chain links TRBV27 with TRBJ1-2; 9 bases agree with TRBD1. The V gene end was trimmed by 8 bases and the J gene end by 12 bases; junction bases not matched to a gene: 10. This CDR3 has 12 amino acids. The germline V gene has CDR1 MNHEY and CDR2 SMNVEV (reference sequence). The chain's CDR3 is CASGRTGVSDTF. DNA for the CDR3: TGTGCCAGCGGCCGGACAGGGGTTTCTGACACCTTC.

The rearrangement uses TRBV20-1 and TRBJ2-7; TRBD2 matches 9 bases. CDR3 length equals 13 residues. V trimming: 3 bases; J trimming: 4 bases; junction bases outside the gene matches: 4. Per germline, CDR1 DFQATT and CDR2 SNEGSKA (reference sequence). The CDR3 nucleotides are TGCAGTGCTAGTCCTAGCGGGGCATACGAGCAGTACTTC. As protein: CSASPSGAYEQYF.

A single count supports this clonotype. The chain couples TRBV20-1 to TRBJ2-5; 9 bases are shared with TRBD2. V lost 5 bases, J lost 2 bases, and 9 bases stayed unmatched. Germline CDR1 DFQATT, CDR2 SNEGSKA (reference sequence). The CDR3 contains 15 residues. The CDR3 here is CSASFGGRAQETQYF. The CDR3 nucleotides are TGCAGTGCTTCCTTTGGCGGGAGGGCTCAAGAGACCCAGTACTTC.